The 22 T cell receptor beta chains below all came from one sample that was sequenced in a study of shared clonotypes between healthy human individuals. Sequencing was performed with immunoSEQ multiplex PCR; in TCRdb, only in-frame clones are kept and a portion is missing. The sample records some 2,000,000 clones, about 95% being singletons. CD45RO-negative, CCR7-selected cells formed the naive CD8 fraction, which excluded terminally differentiated effector memory CD45RA+ cells. The sequenced sample consisted of naive CD8+ T cells sorted from blood. All receptors derive from a man aged 18 to 29 in good health.

The chain employs TRBV30 and TRBJ2-7; 8 nucleotides line up with TRBD2. CDR3 length: 15 residues. The germline CDR1 and CDR2 sequences are GTSNPN and SVGIG (reference sequence). The trim removed 4 bases at V and 1 base at J, leaving 9 bases unmatched. CDR3 residues: CAWNGEASGSYEQYF. The CDR3 region has the DNA TGTGCCTGGAATGGGGAGGCTAGCGGGTCCTACGAGCAGTACTTC.

This chain joins TRBV5-4 and TRBJ2-1; 15 bases line up with TRBD2. The V and J ends lost 4 bases and 13 bases, in that order; junction bases with no gene match: 15. Germline CDR1 reads SGHNT; CDR2 reads YYREEE (reference sequence). The CDR3 extends over 17 amino acids. The CDR3 nucleotides read TGTGCCAGCAGCACCTTCAGGACTAGCGGGGGGGATGTACTTCAGTTCTTC. This encodes CASSTFRTSGGDVLQFF.

V usage is TRBV7-9 and J usage is TRBJ1-1, with a tentative D call TRBD1 (5 bases). V was pared by 7 bases and J by 5 bases, with 14 bases between. The CDR3 has 13 amino acids. Germline lookup yields CDR1 SEHNR and CDR2 FQNEAQ (reference sequence). The CDR3 spells CASIWGGGTEAFF. In nucleotides, the CDR3 is TGTGCCAGCATCTGGGGCGGGGGAACTGAAGCTTTCTTT.

The DNA of the CDR3 is TGTGCCAGCAGCCTAATCTGGACTAGCGACAATGAGCAGTTCTTC. It is translated as CASSLIWTSDNEQFF. V gene TRBV28 combines with J gene TRBJ2-1, with TRBD2 matching over 9 bases. V dropped 6 bases and J dropped 5; count of bases not matched to a gene: 8. The CDR3 totals 15 residues. Germline CDR1 and CDR2: MDHEN and SYDVKM.

The chain links TRBV7-9 to TRBJ2-1, with D perhaps matching TRBD2 (5 bases). The V gene lost 4 bases and the J gene lost 9 bases, with 22 bases spanning the gap. The germline CDR1 and CDR2 sequences are SEHNR and FQNEAQ (reference sequence). The CDR3 runs 16 residues. The CDR3 here is CASSSSPVGIEGEQFF. The CDR3 nucleotides are TGTGCCAGCAGCTCCTCCCCCGTTGGGATTGAGGGTGAGCAGTTCTTC.

The V call is TRBV6-5, the J call TRBJ2-7; TRBD1 matches at 7 bases. V lost 6 bases, J lost 2 bases, and 10 bases stayed unmatched. Germline V gives CDR1 MNHEY, CDR2 SVGAGI. The CDR3 contains 15 residues. The CDR3 here is CASRRNRDSTYEQYF. Written as DNA, the CDR3 is TGTGCCAGCAGGAGGAACCGGGACAGCACCTACGAGCAGTACTTC.

This chain connects TRBV6-5 to TRBJ2-7; D is undetermined. Germline values: CDR1 MNHEY, CDR2 SVGAGI. The CDR3 sequence is 15 residues long. Trimming took 0 bases from V and 7 from J, leaving 16 bases between them. As DNA, the CDR3 is TGTGCCAGCAGTTACTCGGCCGGGTTCCTTGGGGAGCAGTACTTC. This codes for CASSYSAGFLGEQYF.

This chain joins TRBV6-5 and TRBJ1-2; 11 bases are shared with TRBD1. The V gene end was trimmed by 2 bases and the J gene end by 4 bases; junction bases not matched to a gene: 6. Germline CDR1 and CDR2: MNHEY and SVGAGI. CDR3 length: 16 amino acids. CDR3 in amino acids: CASSYGEGQGVYGYTF. The CDR3 DNA reads as TGTGCCAGCAGTTACGGGGAGGGACAGGGGGTCTATGGCTACACCTTC.

This clone is a singleton in its sample. This chain links TRBV14 with TRBJ2-1; D not resolved. The CDR3 length is 18 residues. Germline V lookup: CDR1 SGHDN, CDR2 FVKESK. V dropped 0 bases and J dropped 3 bases, with 18 bases sitting between them. CDR3: CASSQESLRAFGYNEQFF. CDR3 DNA sequence: TGTGCCAGCAGCCAAGAATCCCTTAGGGCTTTTGGCTACAATGAGCAGTTCTTC.

This sequence joins TRBV5-1 and TRBJ2-1; the D is unclear. This CDR3 is built from 12 residues. Trimming removed 8 bases at V and 4 bases at J, with 10 bases between. Germline V gene lookup returns CDR1 SGHRS and CDR2 YFSETQ. Here the CDR3 reads CASFTEYNEQFF. CDR3 in DNA: TGCGCCAGTTTCACTGAATACAATGAGCAGTTCTTC.

Regarding this clone: Additional DNA sequences in this sample encode the identical CDR3. The chain combines TRBV2 with TRBJ2-5; D not certain. Trimming left V 5 bases short and J 5 bases short, with 3 bases between. The CDR3 covers 10 residues. Germline V gene data show CDR1 as SNHLY and CDR2 as FYNNEI. The CDR3 is CASSWETQYF. The DNA of the CDR3 is TGTGCCAGCAGTTGGGAGACCCAGTACTTC.

V usage is TRBV5-4 and J usage is TRBJ1-2; 8 nucleotides align to TRBD1. V shed 3 bases and J 4 bases; nucleotides not matched to a gene: 11. The germline CDR1 and CDR2 sequences are SGHNT and YYREEE (reference sequence). The CDR3 runs 16 residues. Here the CDR3 reads CASSSGSRDRIYGYTF. CDR3 in DNA: TGTGCCAGCAGCTCCGGGTCCCGGGACAGGATCTATGGCTACACCTTC.

This chain connects TRBV7-9 to TRBJ2-2; unclear D gene. The length of the CDR3 is 14 residues. The germline V gene encodes CDR1 SEHNR and CDR2 FQNEAQ (reference sequence). V lost 4 bases to trimming and J lost 2 bases, with 8 bases between them. The CDR3 DNA reads TGTGCCAGCAGCTCGGACGGAAACACCGGGGAGCTGTTTTTT. Translated: CASSSDGNTGELFF.

The chain employs TRBV5-6 and TRBJ1-1; TRBD1 aligns across 7 bases. The germline V gene has CDR1 SGHDT and CDR2 YYEEEE. This CDR3 contains 14 residues. V was pared by 3 bases and J by 1 base, with 3 bases of the junction left unmatched. CDR3 sequence (DNA): TGTGCCAGCAGCTCTACAGGGGAGAACACTGAAGCTTTCTTT. Protein: CASSSTGENTEAFF.

The genes are TRBV28 and TRBJ2-2; D call uncertain. The CDR3 has 12 amino acids. CDR1 is MDHEN, CDR2 SYDVKM, per germline. Trimming removed 2 bases from V and 6 bases from J, with 4 bases in between. The CDR3 sequence: CASSLIPGELFF. CDR3 in DNA: TGTGCCAGCAGTTTAATCCCCGGGGAGCTGTTTTTT.

The rearrangement joins TRBV4-1 to TRBJ2-3, with D uncertain. The CDR3 runs 15 residues. V was trimmed by 1 base and J by 3 bases, leaving 11 bases between them. Germline loops: CDR1 MGHRA, CDR2 YSYEKL. The CDR3 spells CASSQGPLATDTQYF. CDR3 coding DNA: TGCGCCAGCAGCCAAGGTCCCTTGGCAACAGATACGCAGTATTTT.

The rearrangement joins TRBV4-3 to TRBJ1-1, with no clear D. CDR3 length: 16 residues. V was shortened by 0 bases and J by 2 bases, with 13 bases between the two germline ends. The germline V gene encodes CDR1 LGHNA and CDR2 YSLEER. The CDR3 region is CASSQDRYQLNTEAFF. Written as DNA, the CDR3 is TGCGCCAGCAGCCAAGATAGGTACCAGCTAAACACTGAAGCTTTCTTT.

The chain has TRBV4-3 and TRBJ1-4; D is perhaps TRBD1 (6 bases). Germline-derived CDR1 and CDR2 are LGHNA and YSLEER. V was trimmed by 1 base and J by 1 base, leaving 7 bases between them. The CDR3 extends over 15 amino acids. CDR3 nucleotide sequence: TGCGCCAGCAGCCAAGGACAGGAAACTAATGAAAAACTGTTTTTT. Translating gives CASSQGQETNEKLFF.

This clone has a handful of counts. This chain connects TRBV11-3 to TRBJ2-5; TRBD2 matches at 11 bases. CDR1 SGHNT and CDR2 YENEEA come from the germline V gene. The J segment lost 1 base and the V segment lost 1 base, leaving 5 bases of the junction unmatched. The CDR3 runs to 17 residues. The CDR3 DNA reads TGTGCCAGCAGCTTAGCCTCTAGCGGGGGGCCCCAAGAGACCCAGTACTTC. It specifies CASSLASSGGPQETQYF.

The chain joins TRBV5-1 to TRBJ2-3; D unclear. The V gene's germline CDR1 is SGHRS and CDR2 YFSETQ. V lost 5 bases to trimming and J lost 2 bases, with 15 bases between them. The CDR3 runs 15 residues. The CDR3 spells CASSQVDLITDTQYF. CDR3 in DNA: TGCGCCAGCAGTCAAGTTGACCTCATCACAGATACGCAGTATTTT.

This chain uses TRBV11-2 with TRBJ2-5, with 9 bases identical to TRBD2. From germline, CDR1 is SGHAT and CDR2 FQNNGV. Trimming cost V 5 bases and J 2 bases; bases outside gene matches: 12. This CDR3 comprises 17 residues. The CDR3 DNA is TGTGCCAGCAGCGAAGGGACGATCCTAGCGGGACAAGAGACCCAGTACTTC. It codes for CASSEGTILAGQETQYF.

The rearrangement links TRBV7-9 to TRBJ2-1; the D gene is possibly TRBD2 (6 bases). The CDR3 spans 15 residues. Trimming pared 3 bases from V and 8 bases from J, leaving 17 bases between. CDR1 is SEHNR and CDR2 is FQNEAQ in the germline V gene (reference sequence). The CDR3 DNA reads TGTGCCAGCAGCTTCCCGACTAGGGGAGCGGATGAGCAGTTCTTC. Protein sequence: CASSFPTRGADEQFF.